This T cell receptor beta chain was profiled in a study of blood T cells in healthy people across ages. This clonotype was observed a few times. Trimming stripped 5 bases from V and 3 bases from J, with 20 bases between. The CDR3 covers 16 residues. CDR1 SGHTA and CDR2 FQGNSA come from the germline V gene. Next came a second PCR, run for about 6 to 12 cycles, which used a sample-barcoded 5' primer along with a J-beta primer mix. TCRdb itself ran the 5' RACE reads through MiXCR, one entry per CDR3 protein. This repertoire shows hundreds of thousands of distinct CDR3 sequences, roughly 52% found once; its top ten account for roughly 13%.

The chain is built from TRBV7-2 and TRBJ2-7; D tentatively fits TRBD1 or TRBD2 (5 bases each). What was sequenced was blood. This receptor was identified in a man aged 25-40 years in good health. For the CDR3, the DNA is TGTGCCAGCAGCACCCCCCGAGGGGCGGTCATCTACGAGCAGTACTTC. It specifies CASSTPRGAVIYEQYF.